This T cell receptor beta chain was recovered during a study of OX40 agonist ivuxolimab in advanced cancers. Study-level background: Patients receiving dose escalation had hepatocellular carcinoma, melanoma, renal cell or head and neck cancer.

Autoimmune disease history or systemic immunosuppression disqualified patients. This CDR3 has 15 residues. Trimming cost V 5 bases and J 4 bases; bases outside gene matches: 7. Per the germline V gene, CDR1 is LNHDA and CDR2 is SQIVND (reference sequence). Method: immunoSEQ multiplex PCR; TCRdb's copy keeps in-frame clones and lacks some. The sample has hundreds of clones; 60% to 70% are singletons. Study-wide points: On average, CD8+ T cells had more expanded clones than CD4+.

Regarding this clone: Its antigen is still unknown.

The V and J genes are TRBV19 and TRBJ2-1, with 8 positions matching TRBD2. Material: CD4+ or CD8+ T cells sorted from blood, obtained in a trial of the OX40 agonist ivuxolimab. This TCR was recovered from an adult with an advanced solid tumor such as melanoma, head and neck, liver or kidney cancer. The DNA of the CDR3 is TGTGCCAGTAGTGCCAACGAGCGGGGGTACAATGAGCAGTTCTTC. It encodes CASSANERGYNEQFF.